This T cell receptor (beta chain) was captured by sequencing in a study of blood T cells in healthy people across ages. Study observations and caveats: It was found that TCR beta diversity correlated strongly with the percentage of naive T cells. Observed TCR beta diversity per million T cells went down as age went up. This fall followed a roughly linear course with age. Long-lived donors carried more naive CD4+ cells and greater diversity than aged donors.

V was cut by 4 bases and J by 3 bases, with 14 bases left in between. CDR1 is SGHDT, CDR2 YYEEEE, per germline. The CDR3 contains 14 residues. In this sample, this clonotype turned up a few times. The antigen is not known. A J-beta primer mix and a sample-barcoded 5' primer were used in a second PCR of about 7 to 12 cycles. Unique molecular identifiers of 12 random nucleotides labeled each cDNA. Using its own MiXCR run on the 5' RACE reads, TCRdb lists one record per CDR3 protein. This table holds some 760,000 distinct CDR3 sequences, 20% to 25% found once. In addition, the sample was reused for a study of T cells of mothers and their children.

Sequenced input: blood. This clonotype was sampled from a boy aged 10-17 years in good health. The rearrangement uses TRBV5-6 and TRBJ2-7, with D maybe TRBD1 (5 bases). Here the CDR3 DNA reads TGTGCCAGCAGCGAGGACACGGCCGACTACGAGCAGTACTTC. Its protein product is CASSEDTADYEQYF.